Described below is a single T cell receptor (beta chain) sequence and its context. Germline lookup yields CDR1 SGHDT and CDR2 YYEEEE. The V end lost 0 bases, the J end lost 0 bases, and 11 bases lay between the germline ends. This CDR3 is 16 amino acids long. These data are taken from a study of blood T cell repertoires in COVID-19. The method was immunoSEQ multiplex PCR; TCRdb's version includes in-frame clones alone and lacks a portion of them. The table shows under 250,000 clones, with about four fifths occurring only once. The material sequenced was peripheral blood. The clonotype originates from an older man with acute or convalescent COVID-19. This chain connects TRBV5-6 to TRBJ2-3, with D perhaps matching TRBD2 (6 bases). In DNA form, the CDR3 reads TGTGCCAGCAGCTTGGCTGGGCGGGGCAGCACAGATACGCAGTATTTT. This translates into CASSLAGRGSTDTQYF.